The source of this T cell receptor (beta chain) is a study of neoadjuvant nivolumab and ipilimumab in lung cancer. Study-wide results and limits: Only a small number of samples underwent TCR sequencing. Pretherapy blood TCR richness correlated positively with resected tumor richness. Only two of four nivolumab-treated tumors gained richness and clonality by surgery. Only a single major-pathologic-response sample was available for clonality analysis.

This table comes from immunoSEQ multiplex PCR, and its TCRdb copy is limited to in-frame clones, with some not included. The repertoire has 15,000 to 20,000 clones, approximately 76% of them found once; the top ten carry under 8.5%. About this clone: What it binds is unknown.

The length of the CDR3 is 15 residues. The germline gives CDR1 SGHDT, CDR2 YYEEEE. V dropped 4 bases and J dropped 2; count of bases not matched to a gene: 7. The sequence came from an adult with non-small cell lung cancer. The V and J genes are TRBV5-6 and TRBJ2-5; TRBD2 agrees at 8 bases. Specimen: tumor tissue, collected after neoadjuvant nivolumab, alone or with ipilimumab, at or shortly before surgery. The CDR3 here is CASSLPASGQETQYF. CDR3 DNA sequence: TGTGCCAGCAGCCTTCCGGCTAGCGGGCAAGAGACCCAGTACTTC.